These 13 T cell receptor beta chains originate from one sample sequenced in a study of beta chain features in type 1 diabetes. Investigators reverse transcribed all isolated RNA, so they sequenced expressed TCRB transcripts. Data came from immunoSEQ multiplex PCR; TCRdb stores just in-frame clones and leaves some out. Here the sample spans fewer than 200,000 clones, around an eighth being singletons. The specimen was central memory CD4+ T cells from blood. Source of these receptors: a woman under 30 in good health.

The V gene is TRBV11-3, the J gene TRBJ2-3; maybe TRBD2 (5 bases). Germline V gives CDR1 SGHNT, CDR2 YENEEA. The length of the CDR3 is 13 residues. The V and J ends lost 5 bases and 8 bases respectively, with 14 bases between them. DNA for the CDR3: TGTGCCAGCAGCCCAAGTAGAGCGGTTACGCAGTATTTT. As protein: CASSPSRAVTQYF.

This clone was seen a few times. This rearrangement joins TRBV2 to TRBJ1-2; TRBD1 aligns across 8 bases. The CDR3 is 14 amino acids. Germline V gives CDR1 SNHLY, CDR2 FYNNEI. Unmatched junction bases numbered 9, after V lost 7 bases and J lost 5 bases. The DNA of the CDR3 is TGTGCCAGCATCCTGCCAGGGGGCGTTTATGGCTACACCTTC. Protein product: CASILPGGVYGYTF. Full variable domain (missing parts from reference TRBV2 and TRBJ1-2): EPEVTQTPSHQVTQMGQEVILRCVPISNHLYFYWYRQILGQKVEFLVSFYNNEISEKSEIFDDQFSVERPDGSNFTLKIRSTKLEDSAMYFCASILPGGVYGYTFGSGTRLTVV.

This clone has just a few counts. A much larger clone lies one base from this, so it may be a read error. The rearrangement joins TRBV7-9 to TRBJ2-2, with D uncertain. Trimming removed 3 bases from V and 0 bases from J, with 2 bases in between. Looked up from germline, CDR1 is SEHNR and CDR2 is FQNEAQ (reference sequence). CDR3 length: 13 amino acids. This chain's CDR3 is CASSFSNTGELFF. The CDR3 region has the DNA TGTGCCAGCAGCTTCTCGAACACCGGGGAGCTGTTTTTT.

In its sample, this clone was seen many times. The CDR3 coding sequence is TGTGCCTGGAGACCAGGGGATACGCAGTATTTT. Its translation is CAWRPGDTQYF. The J gene is TRBJ2-3, the V gene TRBV30; weak D call: TRBD1 (5 bases). Trimming took off 3 bases at V and 6 bases at J, with 7 bases between the two ends. Germline CDR1 reads GTSNPN; CDR2 reads SVGIG (reference sequence). This CDR3 has 11 amino acids. The whole variable domain, filled in from reference TRBV30 and TRBJ2-3, reads SQTIHQWPATLVQPVGSPLSLECTVEGTSNPNLYWYRQAAGRGLQLLFYSVGIGQISSEVPQNLSASRPQDRQFILSSKKLLLSDSGFYLCAWRPGDTQYFGPGTRLTVL.

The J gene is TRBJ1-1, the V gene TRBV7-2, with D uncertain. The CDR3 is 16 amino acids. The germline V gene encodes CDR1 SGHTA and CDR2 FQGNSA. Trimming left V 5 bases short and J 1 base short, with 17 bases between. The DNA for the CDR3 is TGTGCCAGCAGCCTCCGGTGGGCAGGTCCGAACACTGAAGCTTTCTTT. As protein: CASSLRWAGPNTEAFF.

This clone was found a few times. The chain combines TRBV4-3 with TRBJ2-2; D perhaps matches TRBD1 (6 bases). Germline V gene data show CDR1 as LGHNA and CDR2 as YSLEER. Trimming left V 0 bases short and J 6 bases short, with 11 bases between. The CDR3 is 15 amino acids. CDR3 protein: CASSQEGQGPGELFF. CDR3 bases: TGCGCCAGCAGCCAAGAAGGTCAGGGGCCCGGGGAGCTGTTTTTT.

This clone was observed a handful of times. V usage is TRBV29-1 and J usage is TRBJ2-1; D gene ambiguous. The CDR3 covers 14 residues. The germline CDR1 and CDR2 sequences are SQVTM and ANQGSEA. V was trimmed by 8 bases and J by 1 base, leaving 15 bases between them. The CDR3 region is CSIRGEASYNEQFF. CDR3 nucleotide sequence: TGCAGCATCCGCGGTGAGGCGTCCTACAATGAGCAGTTCTTC.

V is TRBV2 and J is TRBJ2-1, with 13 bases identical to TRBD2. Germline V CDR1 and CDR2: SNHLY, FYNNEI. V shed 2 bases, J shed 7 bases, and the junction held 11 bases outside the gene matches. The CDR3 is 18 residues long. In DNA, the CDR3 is TGTGCCAGCAGTGAACTCATAGCAAGGACTAGCGGGGGAAATGAGCAGTTCTTC. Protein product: CASSELIARTSGGNEQFF.

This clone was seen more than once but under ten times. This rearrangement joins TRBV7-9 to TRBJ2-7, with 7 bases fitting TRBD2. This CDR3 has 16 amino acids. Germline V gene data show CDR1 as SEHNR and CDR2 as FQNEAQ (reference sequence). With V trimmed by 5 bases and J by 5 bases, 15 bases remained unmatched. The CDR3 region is CASSQAVGGSNHEQYF. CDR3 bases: TGTGCCAGCAGCCAGGCGGTGGGAGGGAGTAACCACGAGCAGTACTTC.

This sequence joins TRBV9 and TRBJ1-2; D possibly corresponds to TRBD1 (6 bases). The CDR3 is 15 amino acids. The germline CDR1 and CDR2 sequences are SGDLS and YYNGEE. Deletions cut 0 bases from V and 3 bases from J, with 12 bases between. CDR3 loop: CASSVEHRADYGYTF. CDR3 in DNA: TGTGCCAGCAGCGTAGAACACAGGGCTGACTATGGCTACACCTTC.

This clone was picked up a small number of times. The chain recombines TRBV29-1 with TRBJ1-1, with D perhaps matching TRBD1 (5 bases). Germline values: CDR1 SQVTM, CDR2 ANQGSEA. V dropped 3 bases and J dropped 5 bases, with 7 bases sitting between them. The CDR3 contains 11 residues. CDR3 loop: CSVDGGTEAFF. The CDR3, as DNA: TGCAGCGTTGACGGGGGGACTGAAGCTTTCTTT.

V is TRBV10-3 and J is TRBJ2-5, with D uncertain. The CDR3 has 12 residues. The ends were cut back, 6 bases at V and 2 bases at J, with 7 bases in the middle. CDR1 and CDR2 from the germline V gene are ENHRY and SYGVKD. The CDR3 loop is CAISLEQETQYF. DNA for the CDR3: TGTGCCATCAGCCTGGAGCAAGAGACCCAGTACTTC.

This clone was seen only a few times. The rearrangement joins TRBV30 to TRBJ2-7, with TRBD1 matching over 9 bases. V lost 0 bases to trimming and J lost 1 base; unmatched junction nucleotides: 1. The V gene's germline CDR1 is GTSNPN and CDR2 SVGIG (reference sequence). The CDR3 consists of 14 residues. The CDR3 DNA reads TGTGCCTGGAGTGTACAGGGGGCTTCCTACGAGCAGTACTTC. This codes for CAWSVQGASYEQYF.